The T cell receptor (beta chain) described here comes from a study of prognosis after radiotherapy for stage I lung cancer. Comments on this clonotype: It differs at one base from a far larger clone, so likely a read error.

Germline assignment: CDR1 MRHNA and CDR2 SNTAGT. This CDR3 comprises 15 residues. It was by two-round multiplex PCR that TCR beta CDR3 was amplified from genomic DNA. Round one of PCR was performed, and it used primers specific to each TRBV and TRBJ gene. TCRdb reprocessed the multiplex PCR reads with MiXCR, giving one entry per CDR3 protein. The repertoire holds about 36,000 distinct CDR3 sequences, with around 30% as singletons. The gene calls are TRBV6-4 and TRBJ2-6, with 7 bases lining up with TRBD1. Source: PBMCs, taken before or after stereotactic body radiation therapy (not recorded which). This sequence originates from a donor of 50 years or more with non-small cell lung cancer. This chain's CDR3 is CASSKGGAGANVPTF. For the CDR3, the DNA is TGTGCCAGCAGTAAAGGGGGCGCTGGGGCCAACGTCCCGACTTTC.